Shown below are 27 T cell receptor beta chains from a single sample sequenced in a study of cytomegalovirus exposure and HLA in healthy donors. PCR primers comprised 60 Vbeta and 13 Jbeta primers. Method: immunoSEQ multiplex PCR; TCRdb's copy keeps in-frame clones and lacks some. The table has around 300,000 clones, approximately 90% seen once. Sequencing used PBMCs. These receptors were taken from a young woman in good health and CMV-seronegative.

This clone was picked up one time. The genes are TRBV2 and TRBJ1-6; maybe TRBD1 (5 bases). Germline values: CDR1 SNHLY, CDR2 FYNNEI. This CDR3 has 15 amino acids. V shed 4 bases and J shed 8 bases, with 15 bases lying between them. The DNA of the CDR3 is TGTGCCAGCAGTGTTCAGGGAGGGTTGGATTCACCCCTCCACTTT. Protein product: CASSVQGGLDSPLHF.

The chain links TRBV5-1 to TRBJ1-5; D is possibly TRBD1 (6 bases). Germline-derived CDR1 and CDR2 are SGHRS and YFSETQ. The CDR3 spans 15 residues. V lost 1 base, J lost 5 bases, and 13 bases lay in between. DNA of the CDR3: TGCGCCAGCAGCTTGTGGGGGCTAAGCGATCAGCCCCAGCATTTT. Encoded protein: CASSLWGLSDQPQHF.

CDR3 sequence reads: CASSLGGHNFLREQYF. The CDR3 coding sequence is TGTGCCAGTAGTCTGGGGGGGCACAACTTCCTACGTGAGCAGTACTTC. The chain carries TRBV19 and TRBJ2-7; D perhaps matches TRBD2 (7 bases). The CDR3 has 16 residues. Trimming cost V 5 bases and J 7 bases, with 24 bases left between them. Germline CDR1 LNHDA, CDR2 SQIVND (reference sequence).

The gene calls are TRBV5-1 and TRBJ1-2; 7 nucleotides agree with TRBD1. CDR1 and CDR2 (germline): SGHRS, YFSETQ. The junction had 18 bases not matched to a gene; V was cut back by 2 bases and J by 14 bases. The CDR3 sequence is 15 residues long. This CDR3 reads CASSLKTGDPMGLTF. CDR3 coding DNA: TGCGCCAGCAGCTTAAAAACAGGGGATCCTATGGGGTTGACCTTC.

V usage is TRBV9 and J usage is TRBJ2-3; 9 bases agree with TRBD2. With V trimmed by 4 bases and J by 5 bases, 14 bases remained unmatched. The CDR3 is 17 amino acids. Germline assignment: CDR1 SGDLS and CDR2 YYNGEE. The CDR3 spells CASSLPAGTSWGDTQYF. The DNA of the CDR3 is TGTGCCAGCAGCTTACCAGCCGGGACTAGCTGGGGAGATACGCAGTATTTT.

The chain links TRBV7-9 to TRBJ1-2; unclear D gene. The CDR3 is 13 amino acids. The germline V gene encodes CDR1 SEHNR and CDR2 FQNEAQ (reference sequence). V lost 1 base and J lost 5, with 8 bases in between. CDR3 loop: CASSLGIGYGYTF. CDR3 DNA: TGTGCCAGCAGCTTAGGTATCGGGTATGGCTACACCTTC.

The V and J genes are TRBV4-2 and TRBJ2-1, with 9 bases lining up with TRBD1. CDR1 is LGHNA and CDR2 is YNFKEQ in the germline V gene. The trim removed 0 bases at V and 6 bases at J, leaving 9 bases unmatched. This CDR3 has 17 amino acids. DNA of the CDR3: TGTGCCAGCAGCCAAGATCAAGGGGACAGGGTGACCAATGAGCAGTTCTTC. This gives the protein CASSQDQGDRVTNEQFF.

The chain recombines TRBV9 with TRBJ1-1; no definite D call. Germline CDR1 reads SGDLS; CDR2 reads YYNGEE. This CDR3 spans 13 amino acids. V was clipped by 3 bases and J by 5 bases, with 11 bases between them. CDR3 protein: CASSGPPGTEAFF. For the CDR3, the DNA is TGTGCCAGCAGCGGTCCCCCCGGGACTGAAGCTTTCTTT.

This chain joins TRBV9 and TRBJ1-4; a weak D match, TRBD1 (6 bases). Trimming took 0 bases from V and 7 from J, leaving 10 bases between them. The CDR3 extends over 14 amino acids. From germline, CDR1 is SGDLS and CDR2 YYNGEE. CDR3 DNA: TGTGCCAGCAGCGTAGGCGGACAGACTGAAAAACTGTTTTTT. It encodes CASSVGGQTEKLFF.

The chain recombines TRBV30 with TRBJ1-1; no clear D gene. Trimming removed 3 bases at V and 6 bases at J, with 14 bases between. There are 13 residues in the CDR3. The germline V gene has CDR1 GTSNPN and CDR2 SVGIG (reference sequence). DNA of the CDR3: TGTGCCTGGAGGGTGTACGGGTACGCTGAAGCTTTCTTT. It yields the protein CAWRVYGYAEAFF.

Concerning this clone itself: Distinct nucleotide sequences in the sample also encode this CDR3. This chain links TRBV30 with TRBJ1-6; D unresolved. The CDR3 is 12 amino acids. Trimming pared 2 bases from V and 13 bases from J, leaving 12 bases between. Germline V lookup: CDR1 GTSNPN, CDR2 SVGIG (reference sequence). The CDR3 bases are TGTGCCTGGAGTCCCTATCCTTCCCCCCTCCACTTT. It specifies CAWSPYPSPLHF.

This CDR3 is CSRVAGNTIYF. CDR3 coding DNA: TGCAGCAGGGTAGCTGGAAACACCATATATTTT. This chain joins TRBV20-1 and TRBJ1-3; weak D call: TRBD1 (5 bases). CDR3 length: 11 amino acids. Germline lookup yields CDR1 DFQATT and CDR2 SNEGSKA (reference sequence).

The chain links TRBV6-5 to TRBJ1-6; no clear D. The CDR3 has 13 residues. V gave up 6 bases and J gave up 10 bases, with 13 bases separating them. CDR1 is MNHEY and CDR2 is SVGAGI in the germline V gene. The CDR3 here is CASSPSGSSPLHF. The CDR3 DNA sequence: TGTGCCAGCAGCCCTTCGGGTTCCTCACCCCTCCACTTT.

In its sample, this clone was seen once. The V and J genes are TRBV6-5 and TRBJ1-1; D is undetermined. Trimming removed 0 bases at V and 1 base at J, with 9 bases between. The CDR3 loop spans 15 amino acids. Germline CDR1 MNHEY, CDR2 SVGAGI. This CDR3 is CASSYSPAGNTEAFF. The CDR3 coding sequence is TGTGCCAGCAGTTACTCTCCGGCGGGGAACACTGAAGCTTTCTTT.

Of note for this clone: In the same sample, other DNA sequences code for this CDR3. This sequence joins TRBV5-1 and TRBJ2-5, with D possibly TRBD1 on 5 matching bases. Trimming shortened V by 2 bases and J by 1 base, and 6 bases separated the two germline ends. There are 13 residues in the CDR3. Germline V lookup: CDR1 SGHRS, CDR2 YFSETQ. CDR3 DNA sequence: TGCGCCAGCAGCTTCACAGGCCAAGAGACCCAGTACTTC. Its protein is CASSFTGQETQYF.

This chain connects TRBV10-2 to TRBJ2-2, with a possible D match to TRBD1 (5 bases). The CDR3 contains 15 residues. Trimming removed 2 bases at V and 2 bases at J, with 9 bases between. The V gene's germline CDR1 is WSHSY and CDR2 SAAADI. This CDR3 is CASSEETANTGELFF. The CDR3, as DNA: TGCGCCAGCAGTGAGGAGACAGCTAACACCGGGGAGCTGTTTTTT.

This sequence joins TRBV1 and TRBJ2-1; the D call TRBD2 from the table was never checked on the DNA. TRBV1 is termed a pseudogene. There are 17 residues in the CDR3. As DNA, the CDR3 is TGCACCAGCAGCCAAGATCTATTTACGGGGGAGAGGAATGAGCAGTTCTTC. Its translation is CTSSQDLFTGERNEQFF.

The genes are TRBV15 and TRBJ2-7, with D unresolved. The CDR3 loop spans 15 amino acids. V lost 5 bases to trimming and J lost 2 bases, with 16 bases between them. Germline CDR1 is LNHNV and CDR2 is YYDKDF (reference sequence). The CDR3 region has the DNA TGTGCCACCAGCCCCCCCTCCACTCCGCCCTACGAGCAGTACTTC. Translated, it gives CATSPPSTPPYEQYF.

The rearrangement uses TRBV11-1 and TRBJ1-1, with TRBD1 as a possible D gene (5 bases). Germline CDR1 reads SGHAT; CDR2 reads FQDESV (reference sequence). Between the trimmed V and J ends, which lost 1 base and 7 bases, there was a span of 10 bases. CDR3 length: 13 residues. The CDR3: CASSLGGRLEAFF. CDR3 DNA sequence: TGTGCCAGCAGCTTAGGGGGCAGGCTTGAAGCTTTCTTT.

V gene TRBV5-1 combines with J gene TRBJ2-5, with TRBD1 matching over 8 bases. The last part of the DNA fits TRBJ2-7 better; the J call may be wrong. Germline V gene data show CDR1 as SGHRS and CDR2 as YFSETQ. The CDR3 is 16 amino acids. The CDR3 DNA reads as TGCGCCAGCAGCTCGGGGCAGGGGGCGCGTATGAGCGAGCAGTACTTC. It is translated as CASSSGQGARMSEQYF.

The chain combines TRBV9 with TRBJ2-3, with D perhaps TRBD1 (5 bases). This CDR3 region has 15 residues. Looked up from germline, CDR1 is SGDLS and CDR2 is YYNGEE. Trimming took off 4 bases at V and 0 bases at J, with 12 bases between the two ends. CDR3 sequence: CASSWGVSSTDTQYF. The CDR3 bases are TGTGCCAGCAGCTGGGGCGTCTCAAGCACAGATACGCAGTATTTT.

V usage is TRBV27 and J usage is TRBJ2-5, with 13 bases fitting TRBD2. Germline lookup yields CDR1 MNHEY and CDR2 SMNVEV (reference sequence). J lost 4 bases, V lost 5 bases, and 19 bases had no gene match. This CDR3 contains 20 residues. The CDR3 sequence is CASSAQHWTSGGAVGETQYF. CDR3 nucleotide sequence: TGTGCCAGCAGTGCGCAACACTGGACTAGCGGGGGCGCGGTGGGAGAGACCCAGTACTTC.

The chain recombines TRBV4-2 with TRBJ1-5; D ambiguous. Germline V gives CDR1 LGHNA, CDR2 YNFKEQ. CDR3 length equals 15 residues. Between the trimmed V and J ends, which lost 4 bases and 0 bases, there was a span of 10 bases. This CDR3 reads CASSPEPYSNQPQHF. In DNA form, the CDR3 reads TGTGCCAGCAGCCCTGAACCCTATAGCAATCAGCCCCAGCATTTT.

The chain has TRBV6-4 and TRBJ2-3; 8 nucleotides align to TRBD1. The CDR3 totals 15 residues. Germline V gene lookup returns CDR1 MRHNA and CDR2 SNTAGT. V shed 3 bases and J 0 bases; nucleotides not matched to a gene: 2. In nucleotides, the CDR3 is TGTGCCAGCAGTGAGGCAGGGGGCAGCACAGATACGCAGTATTTT. Protein: CASSEAGGSTDTQYF.

V gene TRBV6-6 combines with J gene TRBJ2-2; no definite D call. Germline V gives CDR1 MNHNY, CDR2 SVGAGI (reference sequence). The V gene lost 2 bases and the J gene lost 8 bases, with 18 bases spanning the gap. CDR3 length equals 16 residues. The CDR3 sequence is CASSYVAGLTGGELFF. CDR3 in DNA: TGTGCCAGCAGTTACGTGGCAGGCCTCACCGGAGGGGAGCTGTTTTTT.

This clone was seen just once. The chain couples TRBV30 to TRBJ1-6; TRBD1 matches at 9 bases. V was clipped by 3 bases and J by 7 bases; unmatched bases: 4. Germline CDR1 reads GTSNPN; CDR2 reads SVGIG (reference sequence). The CDR3 has 14 amino acids. Here the CDR3 reads CAWRGDRDNSPLHF. The CDR3 region has the DNA TGTGCCTGGAGGGGGGACAGGGACAATTCACCCCTCCACTTT. Variable domain in full (rest from reference TRBV30 and TRBJ1-6): SQTIHQWPATLVQPVGSPLSLECTVEGTSNPNLYWYRQAAGRGLQLLFYSVGIGQISSEVPQNLSASRPQDRQFILSSKKLLLSDSGFYLCAWRGDRDNSPLHFGNGTRLTVT.

This chain joins TRBV10-3 and TRBJ1-4, with unresolved D. The CDR3 loop spans 15 amino acids. The V gene lost 2 bases and the J gene lost 8 bases, with 15 bases spanning the gap. Per the germline V gene, CDR1 is ENHRY and CDR2 is SYGVKD. CDR3 amino acids: CAISEPRRGDEKLFF. The CDR3 DNA follows: TGTGCCATCAGTGAGCCACGTCGGGGAGACGAAAAACTGTTTTTT.